What follows describes a single TCR beta chain. It lacks a known antigen. Nothing much larger sits one base from this clone, and base qualities are not available. This entry belongs to a study of blood T cell repertoires in COVID-19 (dated by TCRdb to 2018 to 2020). Context from the whole study: Samples from collaborators originated in the United States, Italy and Spain and spanned both the acute and convalescent phases of COVID-19. The prospective study material was composed of cDNA or gDNA derived from T cells, B-cell-depleted T cells, or PBMCs. The dataset comprised deeply sampled blood TCRbeta repertoires from subjects exposed to, actively infected with, or recovered from COVID-19. The repertoires were released in a freely available public database meant as a resource for research on the immune response to SARS-CoV-2. Samples were obtained from the ongoing ImmuneRACE study (first 160 participants) and from over a thousand subjects provided by 6 global collaborators. Nearly every sample came with metadata listing a de-identified subject ID, COVID-19 status, age in years and sex. Where available, HLA class I and class II types were taken from metadata supplied by the sample provider and were not determined by assay-based typing. What the study reported, not specific to this receptor: How much clinical and demographic metadata was included differed by source and by participant, and the metadata was provided uncurated.

The germline V gene (reference sequence) sets CDR1 to SGHKS and CDR2 to YYEKEE. The CDR3 measures 13 amino acids from cysteine to phenylalanine. Of the read, only the CDR3 DNA is kept; its 39 bases are in frame from base 1. V gives up 4 bases and J gives up 2 bases, and the segment between their germline ends measures 7 bases. Participants in the prospective study were aged roughly 18 to 100 years, lived in under 30 United States geographic areas, and enrolled through a virtual design. In the prospective study, participants were assigned to cohorts based on the clinical history participants reported in a screening survey and a study questionnaire. ImmuneRACE Cohort 3 recovered participants were defined by two consecutive negative NP/OP PCR tests, healthcare professional clearance, or symptom resolution. In the prospective study, whole blood, serum and a nasopharyngeal or oropharyngeal swab were collected from each participant by mobile phlebotomists. Prospective study participants could optionally give additional blood draws and questionnaires over an approximately two-month period. Blood samples from the prospective study were shipped frozen or at room temperature prior to DNA extraction.

The immunoSEQ Assay, a bias-controlled multiplex PCR, was used to amplify TCRbeta CDR3 regions from genomic DNA. The published analysis was carried out like this. Nucleated cell counts per sample were estimated from amplification of reference gene primers within the assay. Sequence reads were collapsed and filtered to measure the absolute abundance of every unique TCRbeta CDR3 rearrangement. For each sample, productive Simpson clonality was calculated by taking the square root of Simpson's diversity index across productive rearrangements. Drawn from immuneACCESS, this table holds only the in-frame rearrangements with V and J called that TCRdb kept. Clones are partly lost; checked studies trace under half to an unresolved V gene and leave the rest unexplained. V and J calls and clone size are as listed in that table; D and trimming were resolved from the DNA. For this sample the table gives some 270,000 clones, of which over 75% were detected only once. The ten most abundant clones make up more than 4% of the sample.

The clonotype originates from a woman in her twenties or thirties who had recovered from COVID-19. The source material was PBMCs or T cells enriched from blood (not recorded which). The chain links TRBV5-5 with TRBJ1-3; no D gene can be assigned with confidence. This receptor carries the CDR3 CASSPGTGNTIYF. The DNA sequence is TGTGCCAGCAGCCCCGGGACTGGAAACACCATATATTTT.